A single sample gave rise to the 3 T cell receptor beta chains below, sequenced in a study of cytotoxic CD8 clonotypes in ibrutinib-treated CLL. The data were produced by immunoSEQ multiplex PCR, yet TCRdb's version contains in-frame clones alone and is incomplete. The sample has about 120,000 clones, 55% to 75% seen once. Here the sequenced sample was PBMCs, taken after 24 months of ibrutinib treatment. The receptors shown here come from a human donor with chronic lymphocytic leukemia.

V gene TRBV5-1 combines with J gene TRBJ2-3, with TRBD2 identical over 10 bases. J lost 4 bases, V lost 4 bases, and 9 bases had no gene match. There are 16 residues in the CDR3. Per germline, CDR1 SGHRS and CDR2 YFSETQ. CDR3 residues: CASSRRSSGGPDTQYF. CDR3 nucleotides: TGCGCCAGCAGCCGGCGTAGTAGCGGGGGGCCAGATACGCAGTATTTT. Supplemented by reference TRBV5-1 and TRBJ2-3, the full variable domain reads KAGVTQTPRYLIKTRGQQVTLSCSPISGHRSVSWYQQTPGQGLQFLFEYFSETQRNKGNFPGRFSGRQFSNSRSEMNVSTLELGDSALYLCASSRRSSGGPDTQYFGPGTRLTVL.

The rearrangement uses TRBV6-5 and TRBJ1-2; D is undetermined. The V and J ends lost 6 bases and 13 bases respectively, with 21 bases between them. This CDR3 has 13 amino acids. Germline lookup yields CDR1 MNHEY and CDR2 SVGAGI. The CDR3 DNA sequence: TGTGCCAGCAGACTTCCGGCTCAAGAAAGAAGCACCTTC. Its protein product is CASRLPAQERSTF.

This rearrangement joins TRBV4-3 to TRBJ2-7, with D possibly TRBD1 on 6 matching bases. Germline CDR1 is LGHNA and CDR2 is YSLEER. The CDR3 has 14 residues. Trimming removed 1 base from V and 2 bases from J, with 9 bases in between. Here the CDR3 reads CASSQATGPYEQYF. CDR3 nucleotides: TGCGCCAGCAGCCAAGCGACAGGCCCCTACGAGCAGTACTTC.